This T cell receptor (beta chain) came from a study of molecular identifiers for immune sequencing clone quantification. Study-level background: RNA from about 20,000 or 100,000 naive CD8 cells was split five ways in replicates, with four sequenced. Overall study results and limits: Sharing of a barcode by identical TCR molecules could cause highly expanded clone sizes to be underestimated.

Listed TCR primers, together with previously described methods, were used for the bulk TCR libraries. TCRdb re-called the PCR reads with MiXCR, one entry per CDR3 protein. The sample has about 320,000 distinct CDR3 sequences, about a fifth seen once. V was clipped by 0 bases and J by 5 bases; unmatched bases: 10. Germline V lookup: CDR1 GTSNPN, CDR2 SVGIG (reference sequence). This CDR3 is 17 amino acids long. As for this clonotype: Its specificity is not known.

It was from around 20,000 to 1,000,000 sorted cells, with 10%, 30% or 50% RNA, that naive CD8 libraries came. The sequence came from a human donor in good health. Some libraries in this study had Jurkat cell RNA spiked in. Sequenced input: naive CD8+ T cells from blood, with Jurkat cell RNA spiked in. Subset reported: FACS-sorted CD8+CD4-CCR7+CD45RA+ naive T cells. The gene calls are TRBV30 and TRBJ2-2; 9 nucleotides align to TRBD1. DNA of the CDR3: TGTGCCTGGAGTGTACGGTCTGGGACAGGGCGTACCGGGGAGCTGTTTTTT. Protein sequence: CAWSVRSGTGRTGELFF. The full variable domain, completed using reference TRBV30 and TRBJ2-2, is SQTIHQWPATLVQPVGSPLSLECTVEGTSNPNLYWYRQAAGRGLQLLFYSVGIGQISSEVPQNLSASRPQDRQFILSSKKLLLSDSGFYLCAWSVRSGTGRTGELFFGEGSRLTVL.